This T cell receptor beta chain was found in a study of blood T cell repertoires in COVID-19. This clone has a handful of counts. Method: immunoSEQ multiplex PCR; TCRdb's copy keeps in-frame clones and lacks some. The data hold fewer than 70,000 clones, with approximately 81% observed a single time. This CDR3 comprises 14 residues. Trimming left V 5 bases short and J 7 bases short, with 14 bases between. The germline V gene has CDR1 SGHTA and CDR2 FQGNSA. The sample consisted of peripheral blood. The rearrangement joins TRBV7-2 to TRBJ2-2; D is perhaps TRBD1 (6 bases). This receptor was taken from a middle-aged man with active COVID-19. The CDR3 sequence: CASSVHQGSGELFF. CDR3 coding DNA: TGTGCCAGCAGCGTACACCAGGGGAGCGGGGAGCTGTTTTTT.